Listed here are 15 T cell receptor beta chains from one sample, sequenced in a study of regulatory dendritic cells for organ transplantation (dated by TCRdb to about 2017). The library was made by the immunoSEQ multiplex PCR assay. Drawn from immuneACCESS, this table holds only the in-frame rearrangements with V and J called that TCRdb kept. Clones are partly lost; checked studies trace under half to an unresolved V gene and leave the rest unexplained. Present in this sample are just under 30,000 clones, around 79% of which were seen just once. The top ten hold 2.2% of the sample. The sample was memory CD4+ T cells from blood. Per the publication, the cell subset or site label means: CD45RO+ memory T cells. The receptors originated from a human donor in good health.

As DNA, the CDR3 is TGTGCCAGCAGTATGGGACAGGGCTTCGAAAAACTGTTTTTT. This translates into CASSMGQGFEKLFF. The gene calls are TRBV27 and TRBJ1-4, with 9 bases aligning to TRBD1. There are 14 residues in the CDR3. Germline CDR1 reads MNHEY; CDR2 reads SMNVEV (reference sequence). The V gene end was trimmed by 5 bases and the J gene end by 8 bases; junction bases not matched to a gene: 6.

V gene TRBV18 combines with J gene TRBJ1-1; possible D gene TRBD1, 5 bases. V was clipped by 2 bases and J by 0 bases, with 10 bases between them. In germline, CDR1 is KGHSH, CDR2 LQKENI. The CDR3 is made up of 15 amino acids. The CDR3 DNA follows: TGTGCCAGCTCACCAGACTGGGGGGTGAACACTGAAGCTTTCTTT. Translated, it gives CASSPDWGVNTEAFF. Looking up the rest from reference TRBV18 and TRBJ1-1 gives the full variable domain: NAGVMQNPRHLVRRRGQEARLRCSPMKGHSHVYWYRQLPEEGLKFMVYLQKENIIDESGMPKERFSAEFPKEGPSILRIQQVVRGDSAAYFCASSPDWGVNTEAFFGQGTRLTVV.

The V and J genes are TRBV7-3 and TRBJ2-3, with 10 bases fitting TRBD1. V trimming: 5 bases; J trimming: 9 bases; junction bases outside the gene matches: 11. The CDR3 extends over 15 amino acids. Germline lookup yields CDR1 SGHTA and CDR2 FQGTGA. The CDR3 is CASSPARGTGVTQYF. In DNA form, the CDR3 reads TGTGCCAGCAGCCCCGCGAGGGGGACAGGGGTAACGCAGTATTTT.

The V call is TRBV5-5, the J call TRBJ2-7, with TRBD2 matching 9 bases. The germline V gene encodes CDR1 SGHKS and CDR2 YYEKEE (reference sequence). The CDR3 spans 18 residues. Unmatched junction bases numbered 14, after V lost 1 base and J lost 3 bases. The CDR3 protein is CASSLSLAGPSGFYEQYF. CDR3 bases: TGTGCCAGCAGCTTGTCCCTAGCGGGACCTTCGGGGTTCTACGAGCAGTACTTC. Variable domain in full (rest from reference TRBV5-5 and TRBJ2-7): DAGVTQSPTHLIKTRGQQVTLRCSPISGHKSVSWYQQVLGQGPQFIFQYYEKEERGRGNFPDRFSARQFPNYSSELNVNALLLGDSALYLCASSLSLAGPSGFYEQYFGPGTRLTVT.

This sequence joins TRBV7-2 and TRBJ1-2; 10 positions agree with TRBD1. The CDR3 contains 14 residues. The germline V gene encodes CDR1 SGHTA and CDR2 FQGNSA. V gave up 4 bases and J gave up 7 bases; unmatched junction bases: 6. CDR3 loop: CASSSDRGLVGYTF. CDR3 DNA sequence: TGTGCCAGCAGCTCCGACAGGGGGCTGGTTGGCTACACCTTC.

The chain has TRBV4-3 and TRBJ2-2, with D possibly being TRBD1 (5 bases). Germline V CDR1 and CDR2: LGHNA, YSLEER. This CDR3 is built from 14 residues. Deletions cut 5 bases from V and 1 base from J, with 8 bases between. CDR3 nucleotides: TGCGCCAGCAGCTCAACAGGGAACACCGGGGAGCTGTTTTTT. Its translation: CASSSTGNTGELFF.

This clone was seen a few times. The junction differs from germline at one of its ends, possibly a read error. The rearrangement uses TRBV11-2 and TRBJ1-5, with 10 bases identical to TRBD1. The CDR3 has 17 residues. Germline CDR1 is SGHAT and CDR2 is FQNNGV. CDR3 residues: CASSLDDRGRKGQPQHF. DNA for the CDR3: TGTGCCAGCAGCCTAGACGACAGGGGGCGTAAGGGTCAGCCCCAGCATTTT. Supplemented by reference TRBV11-2 and TRBJ1-5, the full variable domain reads EAGVAQSPRYKIIEKRQSVAFWCNPISGHATLYWYQQILGQGPKLLIQFQNNGVVDDSQLPKDRFSAERLKGVDSTLKIQPAKLEDSAVYLCASSLDDRGRKGQPQHFGDGTRLSIL.

This clone appeared a few times. V usage is TRBV5-1 and J usage is TRBJ1-2; D is unresolved. This CDR3 has 14 residues. V was trimmed by 1 base and J by 2 bases, leaving 9 bases between them. In germline, CDR1 is SGHRS, CDR2 YFSETQ. In nucleotides, the CDR3 is TGCGCCAGCAGCTTGTCTTCCCCCAACTATGGCTACACCTTC. Translating it yields CASSLSSPNYGYTF. Full variable domain (missing parts from reference TRBV5-1 and TRBJ1-2): KAGVTQTPRYLIKTRGQQVTLSCSPISGHRSVSWYQQTPGQGLQFLFEYFSETQRNKGNFPGRFSGRQFSNSRSEMNVSTLELGDSALYLCASSLSSPNYGYTFGSGTRLTVV.

J is TRBJ2-3 and V is TRBV11-3; possibly TRBD2 for D (6 bases). The CDR3 spans 16 residues. The germline gives CDR1 SGHNT, CDR2 YENEEA. V lost 1 base to trimming and J lost 6 bases, with 17 bases between them. Here the CDR3 DNA reads TGTGCCAGCAGCTTAGGAATAGAAACGAGCGGGGATACGCAGTATTTT. It translates to CASSLGIETSGDTQYF.

In its sample, this clone was seen a few times. CDR3 nucleotide sequence: TGTGCCAGCTCACTAGGACAGGGGGCTTACTACGAGCAGTACTTC. Encoded protein: CASSLGQGAYYEQYF. This rearrangement joins TRBV18 to TRBJ2-7; 11 bases agree with TRBD1. The CDR3 covers 15 residues. The junction had 5 bases not matched to a gene; V was cut back by 4 bases and J by 3 bases. Germline loops: CDR1 KGHSH, CDR2 LQKENI. Full variable domain (outside the CDR3, taken from reference TRBV18 and TRBJ2-7): NAGVMQNPRHLVRRRGQEARLRCSPMKGHSHVYWYRQLPEEGLKFMVYLQKENIIDESGMPKERFSAEFPKEGPSILRIQQVVRGDSAAYFCASSLGQGAYYEQYFGPGTRLTVT.

This chain links TRBV6-1 with TRBJ2-7; D ambiguous. Deletions cut 8 bases from V and 3 bases from J, with 14 bases between. The germline V gene has CDR1 MNHNS and CDR2 SASEGT. CDR3 size: 13 residues. This CDR3 reads CASGVGISYEQYF. In DNA, the CDR3 is TGTGCCAGCGGGGTAGGGATCAGCTACGAGCAGTACTTC.

CDR3 in amino acids: CAWRGGSGSRYEQFF. For the CDR3, the DNA is TGTGCCTGGAGGGGGGGGAGCGGGAGTAGGTATGAGCAGTTCTTC. The J gene is TRBJ2-1, the V gene TRBV30; 8 nucleotides align to TRBD2. Germline trimming cut 3 bases from V and 8 bases from J; bases unmatched to any gene: 12. This CDR3 comprises 15 residues. Germline CDR1 GTSNPN, CDR2 SVGIG (reference sequence).

This sequence joins TRBV19 and TRBJ2-3; D not resolved. CDR1 and CDR2 (germline): LNHDA, SQIVND (reference sequence). The length of the CDR3 is 14 residues. The ends were cut back, 3 bases at V and 2 bases at J, with 9 bases in the middle. CDR3 sequence: CASSIPRNTDTQYF. The CDR3 DNA sequence: TGTGCCAGTAGTATTCCCAGGAACACAGATACGCAGTATTTT.

The genes are TRBV7-2 and TRBJ1-5, with D tentatively TRBD1 (5 bases). Germline CDR1 reads SGHTA; CDR2 reads FQGNSA. The CDR3 is 16 amino acids. Trimming left V 3 bases short and J 3 bases short, with 15 bases between. Here the CDR3 reads CASSLDGDGPNQPQHF. The CDR3 nucleotides read TGTGCCAGCAGCTTGGATGGGGACGGACCCAATCAGCCCCAGCATTTT.

The genes are TRBV6-1 and TRBJ1-2; 8 nucleotides align to TRBD1. This CDR3 is built from 15 residues. The V gene end was trimmed by 2 bases and the J gene end by 1 base; junction bases not matched to a gene: 3. Germline lookup yields CDR1 MNHNS and CDR2 SASEGT. The CDR3 loop reads CASSEPTGVNYGYTF. The CDR3 DNA sequence: TGTGCCAGCAGTGAACCGACAGGGGTTAACTATGGCTACACCTTC.